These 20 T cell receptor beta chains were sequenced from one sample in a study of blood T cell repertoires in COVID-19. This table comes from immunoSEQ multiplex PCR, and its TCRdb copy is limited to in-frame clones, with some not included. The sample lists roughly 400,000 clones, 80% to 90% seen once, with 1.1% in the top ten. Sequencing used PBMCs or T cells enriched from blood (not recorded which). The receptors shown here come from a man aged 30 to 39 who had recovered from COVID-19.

The CDR3 bases are TGTGCCAGTAGTATAGGCGGCGGGAGCCCGAGCGTTGGGGAGCTGTTTTTT. As protein: CASSIGGGSPSVGELFF. The chain carries TRBV19 and TRBJ2-2; 7 bases fit TRBD2. Germline assignment: CDR1 LNHDA and CDR2 SQIVND (reference sequence). CDR3 length: 17 residues. Trimming removed 1 base from V and 8 bases from J; junction bases left unmatched: 13.

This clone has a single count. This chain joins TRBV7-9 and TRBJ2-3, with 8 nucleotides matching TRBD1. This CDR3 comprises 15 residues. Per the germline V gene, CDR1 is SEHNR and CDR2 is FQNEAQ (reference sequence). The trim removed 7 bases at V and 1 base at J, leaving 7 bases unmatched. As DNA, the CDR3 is TGTGCCAGCACAGCCCCGACAGGGGGCACAGATACGCAGTATTTT. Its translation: CASTAPTGGTDTQYF.

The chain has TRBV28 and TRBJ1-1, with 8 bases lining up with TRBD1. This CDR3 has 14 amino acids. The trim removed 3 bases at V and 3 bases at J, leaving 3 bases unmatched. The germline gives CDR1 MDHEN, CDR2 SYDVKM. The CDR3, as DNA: TGTGCCAGCAGTTTCCAGGGGGCGGACACTGAAGCTTTCTTT. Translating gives CASSFQGADTEAFF.

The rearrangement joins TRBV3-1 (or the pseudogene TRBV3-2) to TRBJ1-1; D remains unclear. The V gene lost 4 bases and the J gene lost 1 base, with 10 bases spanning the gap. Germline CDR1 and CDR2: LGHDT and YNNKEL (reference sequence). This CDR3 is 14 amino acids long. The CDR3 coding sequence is TGTGCCAGCAGCCTTATAGCCGGGAACACTGAAGCTTTCTTT. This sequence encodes CASSLIAGNTEAFF.

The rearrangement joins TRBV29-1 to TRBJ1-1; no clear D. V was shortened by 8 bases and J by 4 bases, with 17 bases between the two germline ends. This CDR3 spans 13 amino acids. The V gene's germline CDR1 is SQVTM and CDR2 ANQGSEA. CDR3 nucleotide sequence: TGCAGCTCCTGGACCGGCCGGGGCACTGAAGCTTTCTTT. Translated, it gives CSSWTGRGTEAFF.

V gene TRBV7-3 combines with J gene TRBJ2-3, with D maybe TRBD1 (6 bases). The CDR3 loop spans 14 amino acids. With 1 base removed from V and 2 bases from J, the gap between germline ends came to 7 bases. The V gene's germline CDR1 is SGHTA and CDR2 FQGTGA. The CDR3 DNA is TGTGCCAGCAGCTTAAACAGGGACACAGATACGCAGTATTTT. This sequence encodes CASSLNRDTDTQYF. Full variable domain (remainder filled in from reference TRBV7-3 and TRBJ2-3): GAGVSQTPSNKVTEKGKYVELRCDPISGHTALYWYRQSLGQGPEFLIYFQGTGAADDSGLPNDRFFAVRPEGSVSTLKIQRTERGDSAVYLCASSLNRDTDTQYFGPGTRLTVL.

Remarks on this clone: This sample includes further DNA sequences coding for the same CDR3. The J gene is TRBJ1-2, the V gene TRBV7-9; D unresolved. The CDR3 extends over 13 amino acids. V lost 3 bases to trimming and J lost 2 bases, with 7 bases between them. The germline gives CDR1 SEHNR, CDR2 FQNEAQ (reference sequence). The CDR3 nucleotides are TGTGCCAGCAGCTTGCCCGGGAACTATGGCTACACCTTC. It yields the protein CASSLPGNYGYTF. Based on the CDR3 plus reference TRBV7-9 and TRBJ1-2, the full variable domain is DTGVSQNPRHKITKRGQNVTFRCDPISEHNRLYWYRQTLGQGPEFLTYFQNEAQLEKSRLLSDRFSAERPKGSFSTLEIQRTEQGDSAMYLCASSLPGNYGYTFGSGTRLTVV.

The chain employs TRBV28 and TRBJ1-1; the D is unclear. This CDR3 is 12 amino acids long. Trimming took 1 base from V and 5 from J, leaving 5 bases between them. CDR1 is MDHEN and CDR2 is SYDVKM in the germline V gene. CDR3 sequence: CASSLLVTEAFF. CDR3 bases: TGTGCCAGCAGTTTATTAGTTACTGAAGCTTTCTTT.

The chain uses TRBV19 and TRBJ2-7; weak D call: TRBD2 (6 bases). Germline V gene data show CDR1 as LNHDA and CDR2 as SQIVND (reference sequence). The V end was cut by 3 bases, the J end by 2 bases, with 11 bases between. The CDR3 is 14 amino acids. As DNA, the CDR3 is TGTGCCAGTAGTATCGGCGGGATAACCTACGAGCAGTACTTC. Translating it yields CASSIGGITYEQYF.

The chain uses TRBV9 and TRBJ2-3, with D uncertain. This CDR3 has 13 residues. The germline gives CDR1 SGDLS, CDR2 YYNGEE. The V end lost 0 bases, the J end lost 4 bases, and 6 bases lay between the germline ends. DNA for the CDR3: TGTGCCAGCAGCGTAGGCTACGCAGATACGCAGTATTTT. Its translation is CASSVGYADTQYF.

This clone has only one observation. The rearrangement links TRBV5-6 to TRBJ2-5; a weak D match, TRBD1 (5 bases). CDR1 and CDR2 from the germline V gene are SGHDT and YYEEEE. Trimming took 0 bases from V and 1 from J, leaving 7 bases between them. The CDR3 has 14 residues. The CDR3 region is CASSLGQPQETQYF. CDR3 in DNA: TGTGCCAGCAGCTTGGGACAGCCCCAAGAGACCCAGTACTTC.

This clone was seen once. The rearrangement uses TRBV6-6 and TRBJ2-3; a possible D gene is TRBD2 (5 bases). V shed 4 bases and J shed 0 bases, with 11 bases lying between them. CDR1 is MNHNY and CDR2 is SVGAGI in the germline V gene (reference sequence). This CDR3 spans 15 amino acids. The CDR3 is CASSSKGESTDTQYF. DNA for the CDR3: TGTGCCAGCAGTTCTAAGGGAGAGAGCACAGATACGCAGTATTTT.

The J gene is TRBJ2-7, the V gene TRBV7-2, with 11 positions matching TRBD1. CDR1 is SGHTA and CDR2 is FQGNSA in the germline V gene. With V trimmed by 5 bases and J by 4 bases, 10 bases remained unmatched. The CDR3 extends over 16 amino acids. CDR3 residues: CASSPPGTGGLYEQYF. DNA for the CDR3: TGTGCCAGCAGCCCCCCGGGGACAGGGGGTTTATACGAGCAGTACTTC.

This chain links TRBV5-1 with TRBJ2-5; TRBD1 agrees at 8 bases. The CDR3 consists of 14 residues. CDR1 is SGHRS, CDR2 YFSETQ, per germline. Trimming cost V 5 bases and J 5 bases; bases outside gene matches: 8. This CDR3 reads CASSSKTGVETQYF. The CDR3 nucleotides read TGCGCCAGCAGTTCGAAGACAGGGGTTGAGACCCAGTACTTC.

CDR3 DNA sequence: TGTGCCAGCAGATGGGGGGAGGAAGCTTTCTTT. Protein: CASRWGEEAFF. The rearrangement joins TRBV28 to TRBJ1-1; a possible D gene is TRBD1 (5 bases). The CDR3 has 11 residues. Germline CDR1 MDHEN, CDR2 SYDVKM. The ends were cut back, 6 bases at V and 8 bases at J, with 10 bases in the middle.

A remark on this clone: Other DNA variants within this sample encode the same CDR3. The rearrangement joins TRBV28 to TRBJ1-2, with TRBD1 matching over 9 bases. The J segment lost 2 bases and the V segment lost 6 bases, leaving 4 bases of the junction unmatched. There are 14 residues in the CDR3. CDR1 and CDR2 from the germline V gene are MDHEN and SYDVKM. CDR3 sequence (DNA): TGTGCCAGCAGACCAACAGGGGGCAACTATGGCTACACCTTC. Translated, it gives CASRPTGGNYGYTF.

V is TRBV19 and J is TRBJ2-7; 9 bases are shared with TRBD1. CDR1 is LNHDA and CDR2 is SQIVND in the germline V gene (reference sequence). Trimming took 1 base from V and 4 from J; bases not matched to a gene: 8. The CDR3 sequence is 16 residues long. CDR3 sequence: CASSIAPQGAGYEQYF. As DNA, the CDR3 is TGTGCCAGTAGTATAGCCCCACAGGGGGCAGGATACGAGCAGTACTTC.

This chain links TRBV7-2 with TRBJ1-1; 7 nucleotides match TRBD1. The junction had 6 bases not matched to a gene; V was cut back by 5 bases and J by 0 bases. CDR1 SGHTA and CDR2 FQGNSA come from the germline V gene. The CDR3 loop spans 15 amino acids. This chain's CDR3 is CASSIGQAVNTEAFF. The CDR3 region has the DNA TGTGCCAGCAGCATCGGACAGGCGGTGAACACTGAAGCTTTCTTT. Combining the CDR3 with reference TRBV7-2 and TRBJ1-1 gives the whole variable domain GAGVSQSPSNKVTEKGKDVELRCDPISGHTALYWYRQSLGQGLEFLIYFQGNSAPDKSGLPSDRFSAERTGGSVSTLTIQRTQQEDSAVYLCASSIGQAVNTEAFFGQGTRLTVV.

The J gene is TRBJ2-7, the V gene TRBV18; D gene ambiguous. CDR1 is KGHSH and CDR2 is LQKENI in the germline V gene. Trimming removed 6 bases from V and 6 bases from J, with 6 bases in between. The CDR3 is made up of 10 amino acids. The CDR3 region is CASSPVEQYF. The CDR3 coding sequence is TGTGCCAGCTCCCCGGTCGAGCAGTACTTC.

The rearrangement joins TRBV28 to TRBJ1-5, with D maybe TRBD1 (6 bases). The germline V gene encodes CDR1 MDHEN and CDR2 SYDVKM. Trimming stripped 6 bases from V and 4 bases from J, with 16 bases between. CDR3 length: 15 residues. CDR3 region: CASRTDSGQNQPQHF. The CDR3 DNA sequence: TGTGCCAGCAGAACGGACAGTGGCCAGAATCAGCCCCAGCATTTT.